This TCR beta chain was recorded in a study of T cells in Graves' hyperthyroidism and ophthalmopathy (dated by TCRdb to between 2019 and 2020). Regarding the study in general: Peripheral blood samples were taken at initial diagnosis, before any treatment was given. To identify TCR V-J signatures that set the groups apart, the researchers used a discovery cohort of 100 or so patients, made up of about 44 with Graves' ophthalmopathy and approximately 57 with stable Graves' hyperthyroidism. An independent validation cohort of under 20 hyperthyroidism patients and approximately 15 patients who later progressed to ophthalmopathy tested prospective prediction of ophthalmopathy. For training and testing, the 100 patients in the discovery cohort were randomly divided in a 7:3 ratio. In more than 5 Graves' hyperthyroidism patients, the study also compared T-cell repertoires from thyroid tissue with T-cell repertoires from blood. The paper reports TCR Vbeta CDR3 sequencing of approximately 130 peripheral blood samples: over 40 ophthalmopathy, under 80 hyperthyroidism and about 17 progressor patients. After blood sampling, hyperthyroidism patients were treated with methimazole at a starting dose of 30 mg daily, and ophthalmopathy patients were treated with high-dose intravenous methylprednisolone. What the research found in general, with its limitations: No statistical method was used to fix the sample size in advance, and group allocation was not hidden from the investigators. A 13 V-J signature model separated ophthalmopathy from stable hyperthyroidism, with approximately 86% sensitivity and about 81% specificity in cross-validation and 80%/75% in testing. During validation, the model predicted progression to ophthalmopathy a median of roughly six months ahead of onset, with 70.59% sensitivity and under 85% specificity. Most expanded thyroid clonotypes (frequency above 0.001) were also detected in blood, suggesting blood repertoires may reflect thyroid immune responses.

Many counts were recorded for this clonotype. Its antigen is currently not known. Qualities for individual bases were not recorded, and no much larger clone is one base off. TCR beta CDR3 regions were amplified from RNA transcripts. A first-round RT-PCR of the TCR CDR3 used the HTBI primer set with the Qiagen OneStep RT-PCR kit. Libraries were constructed in a second round of multiplex PCR, after which size selection and purification were performed. The libraries were sequenced on an Illumina HiSeq2000 using paired-end 100 bp reads. The authors' pipeline ran thus. SOAPnuke was used to process the raw data, with reads discarded if the reads contained adapters or uncalled bases, had a mean Phred below 15, or lacked an exact constant-primer or identifier match. High-quality paired reads were merged using COPE v1.2.5, and each unique nucleotide sequence was defined as a clonotype. Clonotypes were aligned to IMGT TRBV, TRBD and TRBJ reference segments using MiTCR v1.1. Analysis was restricted to V-J combinations with a frequency above 0.0001, which covered 99% to 99.2% of repertoires. The TCS score was defined as the ratio of F50 (clonal expansion) to E x V (chaos), calculated using BLOSUM62-based TCRdist between CDR3 peptides within each V-J. Welch's t-statistics and random forest reduced roughly 540 V-J features to under 15, which were used in a naive Bayes classifier (R e1071). The public reads were reprocessed in TCRdb via fastp at Q25 and MiXCR, keeping in-frame beta chains. Entries are consolidated by CDR3 protein sequence, retaining the most common genes and DNA. TCRdb, rather than the study authors, made the V and J calls. Counted in this sample were hundreds of thousands of distinct CDR3 sequences; 20% of them appeared once. The ten top clones hold around a third of the sample.

Ophthalmopathy patients had moderately to severely active disease, with a Clinical Activity Score of 3 or more, a NOSPECS grade of 4 or more, and a disease duration of less than 3 months. Exclusion was applied to patients with uncontrolled infections, other autoimmune diseases, pregnancy or lactation. Diagnoses were based on clinical symptoms, serum thyroxine and TRAb, thyroid ultrasound and orbital computed tomography. Ficoll-Paque density gradient centrifugation was used to isolate PBMCs from approximately 11 ml of fresh peripheral blood. Total RNA was extracted using Trizol reagent, and RNA quality was assessed on an Agilent 2100 Bioanalyzer. The germline V gene (reference sequence) provides CDR1 GTSNPN and CDR2 SVGIG. Deletion took 4 bases off V and 4 bases off J, with a span of 14 bases between the germline ends. From its cysteine to its phenylalanine, the CDR3 spans 14 amino acids. The DNA shown is the 42-base CDR3, in frame from base 1.

The V gene is TRBV30 and the J gene is TRBJ1-3; perhaps TRBD1 is the D gene, with 6 bases matching. The sequence was obtained from a man aged 30 to 39 with Graves' ophthalmopathy. Material: blood. For the CDR3, the sequence is CAWTRGAGGNTIYF. Here is the DNA: TGTGCCTGGACGCGGGGGGCTGGGGGAAACACCATATATTTT.